This passage covers 10 T cell receptor beta chains from one sample sequenced in a study of shared clonotypes between healthy human individuals. The repertoire was sequenced with immunoSEQ multiplex PCR; TCRdb's copy has only in-frame clones and lacks some. The repertoire includes about 2.1 million clones, 93% of them detected once, and around 1.7% sits in the top ten. Naive-designated CD8 cells lacked CD45RO, were positively enriched for CCR7, and omitted terminally differentiated effector memory CD45RA+ cells. Sequenced material: naive CD8+ T cells from PBMCs. These receptors came from a young man in good health. Some clones in this sample may be carry-over from other donors' samples.

This clone appeared a single time. The J gene is TRBJ2-2, the V gene TRBV5-6; possibly TRBD1 or TRBD2 for D (5 bases each). Trimming pared 0 bases from V and 15 bases from J, leaving 12 bases between. Germline-derived CDR1 and CDR2 are SGHDT and YYEEEE. The CDR3 totals 12 residues. The CDR3: CASSLGVRGVFF. CDR3 bases: TGTGCCAGCAGCTTGGGGGTCCGAGGGGTGTTTTTT. The full variable domain, with the rest looked up from reference TRBV5-6 and TRBJ2-2, is DAGVTQSPTHLIKTRGQQVTLRCSPKSGHDTVSWYQQALGQGPQFIFQYYEEEERQRGNFPDRFSGHQFPNYSSELNVNALLLGDSALYLCASSLGVRGVFFGEGSRLTVL.

This clone was counted a single time. The chain joins TRBV5-6 to TRBJ1-5; D is possibly TRBD1 (5 bases). This CDR3 contains 19 residues. Trimming shortened V by 6 bases and J by 0 bases, and 25 bases separated the two germline ends. Germline CDR1 SGHDT, CDR2 YYEEEE. As DNA, the CDR3 is TGTGCCAGCACCAATCCGGAAGGGGAGTGGAATCATAGCAATCAGCCCCAGCATTTT. This sequence encodes CASTNPEGEWNHSNQPQHF.

This rearrangement joins TRBV7-9 to TRBJ2-1, with D possibly TRBD1 on 6 matching bases. Trimming pared 5 bases from V and 8 bases from J, leaving 16 bases between. The length of the CDR3 is 14 residues. Germline loops: CDR1 SEHNR, CDR2 FQNEAQ (reference sequence). The DNA for the CDR3 is TGTGCCAGCAGCCCTCCACAGGGTCGGGATGAGCAGTTCTTC. Translating gives CASSPPQGRDEQFF.

The CDR3 reads CASSPRKGLDEQYF. In nucleotides, the CDR3 is TGTGCCAGCAGCCCCCGGAAGGGGCTAGACGAGCAGTACTTC. The chain joins TRBV5-5 to TRBJ2-7; D is possibly TRBD1 (5 bases). The CDR3 is made up of 14 amino acids. Germline V gene lookup returns CDR1 SGHKS and CDR2 YYEKEE (reference sequence). V was trimmed by 4 bases and J by 5 bases, leaving 16 bases between them.

The rearrangement joins TRBV27 to TRBJ2-6; 8 nucleotides line up with TRBD1. The CDR3 has 18 amino acids. CDR1 is MNHEY, CDR2 SMNVEV, per germline (reference sequence). Trimming cost V 11 bases and J 2 bases; bases outside gene matches: 17. DNA of the CDR3: TGTGCCGGACAGAACGGTCAGGACAGGGCAGCTGGGGCCAACGTCCTGACTTTC. Translating it yields CAGQNGQDRAAGANVLTF.

This rearrangement joins TRBV7-9 to TRBJ2-7; D may correspond to TRBD1 or TRBD2 (5 bases each). The CDR3 is 15 residues long. Deletions cut 5 bases from V and 3 bases from J, with 17 bases between. CDR1 is SEHNR and CDR2 is FQNEAQ in the germline V gene (reference sequence). The CDR3, as DNA: TGTGCCAGCAGCGACACACCGAGGGGCATCTACGAGCAGTACTTC. Residues: CASSDTPRGIYEQYF. Looking up the rest from reference TRBV7-9 and TRBJ2-7 gives the full variable domain: DTGVSQNPRHKITKRGQNVTFRCDPISEHNRLYWYRQTLGQGPEFLTYFQNEAQLEKSRLLSDRFSAERPKGSFSTLEIQRTEQGDSAMYLCASSDTPRGIYEQYFGPGTRLTVT.

The gene calls are TRBV28 and TRBJ1-5; no clear D gene. Germline CDR1 is MDHEN and CDR2 is SYDVKM. The CDR3 sequence is 15 residues long. V lost 5 bases, J lost 10 bases, and 21 bases lay in between. In DNA, the CDR3 is TGTGCCAGCAGTACGATCCGGGCGACCGTCAGCCCCCAGCATTTT. This translates into CASSTIRATVSPQHF.

J is TRBJ1-1 and V is TRBV13; 8 nucleotides align to TRBD1. Germline-derived CDR1 and CDR2 are PRHDT and FYEKMQ (reference sequence). The CDR3 length is 19 residues. V shed 2 bases, J shed 0 bases, and the junction held 14 bases outside the gene matches. CDR3 residues: CASSLMLGQAAVMNTEAFF. CDR3 nucleotides: TGTGCCAGCAGCTTAATGTTGGGACAGGCGGCGGTTATGAACACTGAAGCTTTCTTT.

The J gene is TRBJ2-7, the V gene TRBV30; D ambiguous. Germline CDR1 GTSNPN, CDR2 SVGIG (reference sequence). With 2 bases removed from V and 2 bases from J, the gap between germline ends came to 7 bases. The CDR3 loop spans 12 amino acids. CDR3 in amino acids: CAWSSGPYEQYF. The DNA for the CDR3 is TGTGCCTGGAGTTCCGGGCCCTACGAGCAGTACTTC.

This chain uses TRBV6-1 with TRBJ1-2, with TRBD1 as a possible D gene (5 bases). Per germline, CDR1 MNHNS and CDR2 SASEGT. Trimming took 7 bases from V and 4 from J, leaving 19 bases between them. The CDR3 runs to 15 residues. In nucleotides, the CDR3 is TGTGCCAGCACCGAAGGTGGGGGAGTGGGCTATGGCTACACCTTC. This gives the protein CASTEGGGVGYGYTF.